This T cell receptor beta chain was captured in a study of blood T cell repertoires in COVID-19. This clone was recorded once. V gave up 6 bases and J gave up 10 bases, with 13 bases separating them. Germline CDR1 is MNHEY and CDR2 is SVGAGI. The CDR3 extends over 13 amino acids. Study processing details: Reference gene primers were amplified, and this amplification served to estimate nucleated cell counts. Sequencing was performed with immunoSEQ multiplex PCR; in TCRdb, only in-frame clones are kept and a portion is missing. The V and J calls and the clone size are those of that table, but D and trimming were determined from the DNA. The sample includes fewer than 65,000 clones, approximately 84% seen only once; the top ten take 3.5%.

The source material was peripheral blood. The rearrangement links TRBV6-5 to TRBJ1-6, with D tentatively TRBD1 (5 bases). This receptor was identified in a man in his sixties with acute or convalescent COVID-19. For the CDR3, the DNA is TGTGCCAGCAGCAGGGTAGTGGACTCACCCCTCCACTTT. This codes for CASSRVVDSPLHF.